A single sample is the source of the 15 T cell receptor beta chains below, sequenced in a study of vaccination effects on CD4 cells after COVID-19 (dated by TCRdb to between 2020 and 2023). After approximately eleven days of culture, CD4+ T cells were isolated with the EasySep CD4+ T cell isolation kit. Two doses of either the BNT162b2 or the mRNA-1273 mRNA SARS-CoV-2 vaccine were administered to participants. Their antigen targets remain unknown. Library preparation used the immunoSEQ multiplex PCR assay. In TCRdb, the immuneACCESS table is reduced to in-frame sequences with V and J assigned. These tables do not hold every clone; where another copy was compared, an unresolved V gene accounts for under half, and the others remain unexplained. The sample includes approximately 74,000 clones, with around 73% observed a single time. About 2% of the sample is in the top ten clones. The sample consisted of CD4+ T cells from PBMCs cultured without peptide, taken after COVID-19 vaccination. Receptors were obtained from a human donor who received a COVID-19 vaccine.

The genes are TRBV6-4 and TRBJ2-3, with 9 bases aligning to TRBD1. The CDR3 is 13 residues long. The trim removed 6 bases at V and 6 bases at J, leaving 4 bases unmatched. Germline-derived CDR1 and CDR2 are MRHNA and SNTAGT. CDR3 DNA: TGTGCCAGCAGAAGGACAGGGGAGGATACGCAGTATTTT. Translated, it gives CASRRTGEDTQYF.

The genes are TRBV25-1 and TRBJ1-5; D possibly corresponds to TRBD1 (5 bases). Trimming removed 6 bases from V and 3 bases from J, with 21 bases in between. Germline V CDR1 and CDR2: MGHDK, SYGVNS. The length of the CDR3 is 17 residues. The CDR3 sequence: CASRRGPPGVLNQPQHF. The CDR3 DNA reads as TGTGCCAGCAGGAGGGGCCCCCCCGGGGTCCTCAATCAGCCCCAGCATTTT.

This clone was seen only a few times. The chain recombines TRBV2 with TRBJ1-1; D remains unclear. Germline V gene sequence: CDR1 SNHLY, CDR2 FYNNEI. Trimming cost V 2 bases and J 10 bases, with 20 bases left between them. This CDR3 comprises 15 residues. The CDR3 sequence is CASSEISGSAGGAFF. DNA for the CDR3: TGTGCCAGCAGTGAAATATCTGGGTCCGCAGGCGGAGCTTTCTTT.

The CDR3 loop reads CASSPRVGETQYF. In DNA form, the CDR3 reads TGTGCCAGCAGTCCGCGAGTCGGAGAGACCCAGTACTTC. The chain couples TRBV28 to TRBJ2-5, with D hard to call. The length of the CDR3 is 13 residues. Trimming stripped 5 bases from V and 4 bases from J, with 11 bases between. Germline V lookup: CDR1 MDHEN, CDR2 SYDVKM.

The genes are TRBV19 and TRBJ2-3; D perhaps matches TRBD2 (6 bases). The CDR3 is 15 amino acids. In germline, CDR1 is LNHDA, CDR2 SQIVND (reference sequence). Trimming removed 8 bases from V and 0 bases from J, with 15 bases in between. In DNA form, the CDR3 reads TGTGCCAGTCGCCCGCGGGGCCAGAGCACAGATACGCAGTATTTT. This encodes CASRPRGQSTDTQYF.

The CDR3 here is CASSLQTVDYNSPLHF. The DNA for the CDR3 is TGTGCCAGCAGCTTACAGACAGTAGACTATAATTCACCCCTCCACTTT. J is TRBJ1-6 and V is TRBV7-2; D possibly corresponds to TRBD1 (5 bases). Trimming removed 2 bases at V and 3 bases at J, with 11 bases between. This CDR3 has 16 amino acids. CDR1 SGHTA and CDR2 FQGNSA come from the germline V gene.

This clone turned up a few times. V usage is TRBV7-6 and J usage is TRBJ2-2, with a weak D call TRBD1 (6 bases). Trimming took off 6 bases at V and 2 bases at J, with 13 bases between the two ends. The CDR3 contains 15 residues. CDR1 and CDR2 from the germline V gene are SGHVS and FNYEAQ. The CDR3 bases are TGTGCCAGCAGAACATCCGGGACAAACACCGGGGAGCTGTTTTTT. As protein: CASRTSGTNTGELFF.

This clone was observed a few times. J is TRBJ1-5 and V is TRBV19; 10 bases are a match to TRBD1. The CDR3 extends over 18 amino acids. J lost 1 base, V lost 5 bases, and 11 bases had no gene match. The germline CDR1 and CDR2 sequences are LNHDA and SQIVND (reference sequence). CDR3 region: CASSASGQGMWSNQPQHF. DNA for the CDR3: TGTGCCAGTAGTGCCTCGGGACAGGGGATGTGGAGCAATCAGCCCCAGCATTTT.

V is TRBV6-7 and J is TRBJ1-2; D not resolved. TRBV6-7 is known as an ORF, though its function is uncertain. The CDR3 length is 14 residues. The V end was cut by 6 bases, the J end by 4 bases, with 15 bases between. CDR3 sequence: CASSSPGDGYGYTF. CDR3 bases: TGTGCCAGCAGCTCCCCCGGGGATGGCTATGGCTACACCTTC.

This clone was recorded a few times. V and J are TRBV19 and TRBJ1-4, with TRBD1 matching 8 bases. The CDR3 covers 15 residues. Germline V lookup: CDR1 LNHDA, CDR2 SQIVND (reference sequence). The ends lost 6 bases at V and 8 bases at J; junction bases unmatched: 11. CDR3 in amino acids: CASRTGVAVREKLFF. CDR3 DNA sequence: TGTGCCAGTAGGACAGGGGTTGCAGTACGAGAAAAACTGTTTTTT.

This CDR3 reads CSARDAGEQYV. CDR3 DNA: TGCAGTGCTAGAGATGCGGGCGAGCAGTACGTC. This chain uses TRBV20-1 with TRBJ2-7; D possibly corresponds to TRBD2 (5 bases). The CDR3 has 11 residues. With 0 bases removed from V and 6 bases from J, the gap between germline ends came to 6 bases. CDR1 is DFQATT and CDR2 is SNEGSKA in the germline V gene (reference sequence).

This clone was seen a single time. The chain is built from TRBV4-1 and TRBJ2-5; 10 bases are a match to TRBD2. Germline CDR1 reads MGHRA; CDR2 reads YSYEKL. The CDR3 covers 16 residues. V lost 1 base, J lost 2 bases, and 4 bases stayed unmatched. CDR3 DNA: TGCGCCAGCAGCCAAGCCCTAGCGGGGGTACAAGAGACCCAGTACTTC. This sequence encodes CASSQALAGVQETQYF.

The gene calls are TRBV7-8 and TRBJ1-3, with D maybe TRBD1 (5 bases). Trimming removed 5 bases at V and 6 bases at J, with 11 bases between. This CDR3 region has 13 residues. Germline lookup yields CDR1 SGHVS and CDR2 FQNEAQ. In DNA, the CDR3 is TGTGCCAGCAGCCCGGGACCCGAAAACACCATATATTTT. Residues: CASSPGPENTIYF. Full variable domain (outside the CDR3, taken from reference TRBV7-8 and TRBJ1-3): GAGVSQSPRYKVAKRGQDVALRCDPISGHVSLFWYQQALGQGPEFLTYFQNEAQLDKSGLPSDRFFAERPEGSVSTLKIQRTQQEDSAVYLCASSPGPENTIYFGEGSWLTVV.

This sequence joins TRBV27 and TRBJ1-6; D is ambiguous. This CDR3 spans 13 amino acids. CDR1 and CDR2 from the germline V gene are MNHEY and SMNVEV (reference sequence). V lost 5 bases, J lost 8 bases, and 10 bases lay in between. CDR3 DNA sequence: TGTGCCAGCAGTACAAATATCTATTCACCCCTCCACTTT. Translating it yields CASSTNIYSPLHF.

The rearrangement links TRBV18 to TRBJ2-7; D possibly matches TRBD1 or TRBD2 (5 bases each). The CDR3 extends over 13 amino acids. V was trimmed by 3 bases and J by 5 bases, leaving 11 bases between them. Germline V CDR1 and CDR2: KGHSH, LQKENI. CDR3 nucleotides: TGTGCCAGCTCACCCTCTAGGGGAGACGAGCAGTACGTC. Its translation is CASSPSRGDEQYV.